The clone carrying this T cell receptor (beta chain) was found many times. The antigen remains unidentified. CDR1 LNHNV and CDR2 YYDKDF come from the germline V gene (reference sequence). Trimming took 5 bases from V and 6 from J; bases not matched to a gene: 10. The CDR3 covers 15 residues. The data were taken from a study of T-cell memory formation after mild COVID-19. Notes on the study in general: Clones that contracted from day 15 to 85 were balanced CD4/CD8, while later expanders leaned CD4+.

Via MiXCR, TCRdb re-called the 5' RACE reads, giving one row per CDR3 protein. The sample holds some 150,000 distinct CDR3 sequences, about 19% seen once. The receptor's source is an adult woman who had mild COVID-19 (a few samples of this study predate the infection). Cell type and time point are not known. This chain uses TRBV15 with TRBJ2-7; TRBD1 matches at 10 bases. The sample comprised PBMCs or a T cell subset sorted from them (not recorded which). CDR3 loop: CATSRKSGTGAEQYF. The CDR3 DNA is TGTGCCACCAGCCGAAAGTCCGGGACAGGGGCCGAGCAGTACTTC.